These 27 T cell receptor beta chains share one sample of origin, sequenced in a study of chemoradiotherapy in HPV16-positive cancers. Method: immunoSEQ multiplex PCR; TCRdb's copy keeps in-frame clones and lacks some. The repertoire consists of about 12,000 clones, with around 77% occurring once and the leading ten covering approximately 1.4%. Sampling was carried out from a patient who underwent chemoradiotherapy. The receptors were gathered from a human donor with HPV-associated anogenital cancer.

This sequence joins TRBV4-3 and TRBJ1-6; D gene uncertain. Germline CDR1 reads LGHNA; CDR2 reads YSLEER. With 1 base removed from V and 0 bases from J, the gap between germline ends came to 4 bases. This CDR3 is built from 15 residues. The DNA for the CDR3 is TGCGCCAGCAGCCAAGGGGGCTCCTATAATTCACCCCTCCACTTT. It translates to CASSQGGSYNSPLHF.

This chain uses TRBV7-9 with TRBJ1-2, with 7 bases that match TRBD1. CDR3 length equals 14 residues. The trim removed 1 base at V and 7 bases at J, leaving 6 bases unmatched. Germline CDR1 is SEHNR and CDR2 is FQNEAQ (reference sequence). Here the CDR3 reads CASSLGEGGGGYTF. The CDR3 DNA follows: TGTGCCAGCAGCTTAGGGGAAGGGGGCGGTGGCTACACCTTC.

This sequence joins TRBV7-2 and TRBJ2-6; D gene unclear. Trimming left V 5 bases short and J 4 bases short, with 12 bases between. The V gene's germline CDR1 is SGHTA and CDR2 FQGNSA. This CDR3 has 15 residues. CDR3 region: CASSIRYEGANVLTF. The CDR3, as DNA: TGTGCCAGCAGCATCCGCTACGAGGGGGCCAACGTCCTGACTTTC.

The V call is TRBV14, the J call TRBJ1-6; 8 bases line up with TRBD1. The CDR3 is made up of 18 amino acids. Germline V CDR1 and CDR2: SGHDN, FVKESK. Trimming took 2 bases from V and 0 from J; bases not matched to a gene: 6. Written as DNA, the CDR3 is TGTGCCAGCAGCCAACGGACAGGGATTTTCTCCTATAATTCACCCCTCCACTTT. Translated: CASSQRTGIFSYNSPLHF.

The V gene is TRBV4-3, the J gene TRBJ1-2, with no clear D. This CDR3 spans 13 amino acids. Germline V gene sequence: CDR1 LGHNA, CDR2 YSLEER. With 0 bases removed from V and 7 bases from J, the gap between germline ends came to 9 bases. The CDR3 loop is CASSQDGTLGYTF. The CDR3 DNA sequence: TGCGCCAGCAGCCAAGACGGCACACTTGGCTACACCTTC.

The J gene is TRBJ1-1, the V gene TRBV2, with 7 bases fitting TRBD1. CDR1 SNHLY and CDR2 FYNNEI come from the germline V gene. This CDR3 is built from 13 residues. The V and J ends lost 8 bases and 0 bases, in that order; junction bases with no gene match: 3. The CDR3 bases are TGTGCCAGCTCGGGACAGATGAACACTGAAGCTTTCTTT. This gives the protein CASSGQMNTEAFF. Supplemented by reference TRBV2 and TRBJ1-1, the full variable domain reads EPEVTQTPSHQVTQMGQEVILRCVPISNHLYFYWYRQILGQKVEFLVSFYNNEISEKSEIFDDQFSVERPDGSNFTLKIRSTKLEDSAMYFCASSGQMNTEAFFGQGTRLTVV.

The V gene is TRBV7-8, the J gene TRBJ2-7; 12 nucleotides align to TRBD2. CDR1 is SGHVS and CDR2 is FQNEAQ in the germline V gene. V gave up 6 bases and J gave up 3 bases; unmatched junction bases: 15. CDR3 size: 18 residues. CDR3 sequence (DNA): TGTGCCAGCAGTCCTTGGGAGGGGTCTAGCGGGGGGGGCTACGAGCAGTACTTC. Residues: CASSPWEGSSGGGYEQYF.

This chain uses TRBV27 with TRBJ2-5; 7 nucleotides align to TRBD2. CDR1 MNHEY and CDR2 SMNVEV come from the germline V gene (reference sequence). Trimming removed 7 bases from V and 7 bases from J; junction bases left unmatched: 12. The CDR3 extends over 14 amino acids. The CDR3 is CASTPSQGGLTQYF. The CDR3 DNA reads TGTGCCAGCACCCCGAGTCAGGGAGGGTTGACCCAGTACTTC.

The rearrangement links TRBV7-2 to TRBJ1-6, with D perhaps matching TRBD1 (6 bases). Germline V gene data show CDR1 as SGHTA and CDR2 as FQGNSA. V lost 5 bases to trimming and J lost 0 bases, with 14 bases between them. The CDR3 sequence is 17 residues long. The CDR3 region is CASSLAGGRSYNSPLHF. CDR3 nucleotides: TGTGCCAGCAGCCTTGCCGGGGGGCGCTCCTATAATTCACCCCTCCACTTT.

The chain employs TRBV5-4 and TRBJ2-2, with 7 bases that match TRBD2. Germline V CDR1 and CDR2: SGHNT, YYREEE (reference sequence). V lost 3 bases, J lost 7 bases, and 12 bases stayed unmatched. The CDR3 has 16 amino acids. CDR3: CASSSIDRGEGGELFF. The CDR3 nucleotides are TGTGCCAGCAGCTCCATTGACAGAGGGGAGGGCGGGGAGCTGTTTTTT.

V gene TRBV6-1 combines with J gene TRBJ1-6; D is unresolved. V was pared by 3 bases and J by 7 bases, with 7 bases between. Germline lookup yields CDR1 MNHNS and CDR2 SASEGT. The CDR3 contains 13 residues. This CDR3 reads CASSDSANSPLHF. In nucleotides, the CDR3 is TGTGCCAGCAGTGACAGCGCCAATTCACCCCTCCACTTT.

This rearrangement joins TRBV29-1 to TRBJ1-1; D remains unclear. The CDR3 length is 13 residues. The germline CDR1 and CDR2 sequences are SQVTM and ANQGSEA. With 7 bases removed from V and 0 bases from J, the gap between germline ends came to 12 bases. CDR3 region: CSARTTVNTEAFF. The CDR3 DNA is TGCAGCGCCCGTACTACAGTGAACACTGAAGCTTTCTTT.

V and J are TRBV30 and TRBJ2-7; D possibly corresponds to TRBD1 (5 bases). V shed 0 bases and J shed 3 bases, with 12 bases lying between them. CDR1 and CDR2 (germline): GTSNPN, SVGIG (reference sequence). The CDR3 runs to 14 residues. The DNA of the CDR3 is TGTGCCTGGAGTGTCCAGGGCCTCTACTACGAGCAGTACTTC. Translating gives CAWSVQGLYYEQYF.

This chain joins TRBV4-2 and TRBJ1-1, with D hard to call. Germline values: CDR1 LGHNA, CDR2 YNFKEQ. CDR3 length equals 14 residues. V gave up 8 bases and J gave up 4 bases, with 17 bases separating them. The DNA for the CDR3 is TGTGCCAGCGCCCTCGGGGTTGGCGGCACTGAAGCTTTCTTT. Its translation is CASALGVGGTEAFF.

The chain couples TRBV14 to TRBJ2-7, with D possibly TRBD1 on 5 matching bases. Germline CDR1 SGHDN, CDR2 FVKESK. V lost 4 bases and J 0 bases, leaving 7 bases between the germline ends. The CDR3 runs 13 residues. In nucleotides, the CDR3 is TGTGCCAGCAGCCGGGGCGCCTCCTACGAGCAGTACTTC. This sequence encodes CASSRGASYEQYF.

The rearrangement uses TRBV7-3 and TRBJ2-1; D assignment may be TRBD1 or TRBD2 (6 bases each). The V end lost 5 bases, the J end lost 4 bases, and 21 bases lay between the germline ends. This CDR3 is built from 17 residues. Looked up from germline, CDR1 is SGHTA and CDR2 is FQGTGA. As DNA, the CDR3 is TGTGCCAGCAGCCCGGGAAGGGGGACTCCGACTTACAATGAGCAGTTCTTC. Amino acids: CASSPGRGTPTYNEQFF.

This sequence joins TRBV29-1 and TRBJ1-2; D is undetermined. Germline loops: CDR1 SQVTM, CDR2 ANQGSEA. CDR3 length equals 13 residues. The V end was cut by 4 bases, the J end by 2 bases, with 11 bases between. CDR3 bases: TGCAGCGTTGGAGTAGAGGGAAACTATGGCTACACCTTC. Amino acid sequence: CSVGVEGNYGYTF.

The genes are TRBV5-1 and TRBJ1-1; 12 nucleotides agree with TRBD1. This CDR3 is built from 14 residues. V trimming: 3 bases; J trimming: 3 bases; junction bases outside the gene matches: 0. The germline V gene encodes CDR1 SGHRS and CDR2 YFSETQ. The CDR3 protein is CASSWDRGHTEAFF. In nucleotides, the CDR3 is TGCGCCAGCAGCTGGGACAGGGGGCACACTGAAGCTTTCTTT.

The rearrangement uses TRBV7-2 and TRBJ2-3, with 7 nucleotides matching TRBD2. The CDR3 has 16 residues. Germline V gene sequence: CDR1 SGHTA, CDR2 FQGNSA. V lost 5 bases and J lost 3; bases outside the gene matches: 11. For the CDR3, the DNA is TGTGCCAGCAGCAACCAAGAGCGGGGACGGACAGATACGCAGTATTTT. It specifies CASSNQERGRTDTQYF. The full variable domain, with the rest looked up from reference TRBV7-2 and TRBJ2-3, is GAGVSQSPSNKVTEKGKDVELRCDPISGHTALYWYRQSLGQGLEFLIYFQGNSAPDKSGLPSDRFSAERTGGSVSTLTIQRTQQEDSAVYLCASSNQERGRTDTQYFGPGTRLTVL.

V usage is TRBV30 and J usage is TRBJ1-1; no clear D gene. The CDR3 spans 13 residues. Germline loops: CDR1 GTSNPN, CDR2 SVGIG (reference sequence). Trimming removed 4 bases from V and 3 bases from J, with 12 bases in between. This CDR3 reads CAWTPGPHTEAFF. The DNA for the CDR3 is TGTGCCTGGACCCCCGGGCCCCACACTGAAGCTTTCTTT.

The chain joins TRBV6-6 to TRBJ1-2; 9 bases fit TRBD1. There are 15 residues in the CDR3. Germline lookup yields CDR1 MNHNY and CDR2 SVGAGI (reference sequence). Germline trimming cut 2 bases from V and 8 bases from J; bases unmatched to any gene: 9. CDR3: CASSYPGQGPSGYTF. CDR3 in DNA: TGTGCCAGCAGTTACCCGGGACAGGGTCCGTCCGGCTACACCTTC.

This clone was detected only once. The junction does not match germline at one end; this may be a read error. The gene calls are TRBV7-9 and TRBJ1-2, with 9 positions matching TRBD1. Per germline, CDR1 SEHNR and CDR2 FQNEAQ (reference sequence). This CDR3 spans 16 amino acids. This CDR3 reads CASSLDWDRANYGYTF. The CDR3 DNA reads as TGTGCCAGCAGTTTAGATTGGGACAGGGCTAACTATGGCTACACCTTC.

The CDR3 is CASSVSGRSETQYF. CDR3 nucleotides: TGTGCCAGCAGCGTATCGGGGCGATCGGAGACCCAGTACTTC. The chain is built from TRBV9 and TRBJ2-5; the D call may be TRBD1 or TRBD2 (5 bases each). Trimming cost V 1 base and J 5 bases, with 12 bases left between them. Germline V gene sequence: CDR1 SGDLS, CDR2 YYNGEE. The CDR3 runs to 14 residues.

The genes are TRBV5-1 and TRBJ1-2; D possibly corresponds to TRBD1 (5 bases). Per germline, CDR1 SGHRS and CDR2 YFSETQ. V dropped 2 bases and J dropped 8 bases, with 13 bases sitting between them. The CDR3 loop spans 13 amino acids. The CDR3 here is CASSFPGSLGYTF. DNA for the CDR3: TGCGCCAGCAGCTTTCCAGGGTCGTTAGGCTACACCTTC.

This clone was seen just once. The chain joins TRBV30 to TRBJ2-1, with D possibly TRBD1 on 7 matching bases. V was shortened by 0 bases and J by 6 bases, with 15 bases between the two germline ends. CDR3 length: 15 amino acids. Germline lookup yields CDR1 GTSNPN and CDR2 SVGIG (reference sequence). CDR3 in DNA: TGTGCCTGGAGTGTACAGGCAGGGGGGCCCAATGAGCAGTTCTTC. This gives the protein CAWSVQAGGPNEQFF.

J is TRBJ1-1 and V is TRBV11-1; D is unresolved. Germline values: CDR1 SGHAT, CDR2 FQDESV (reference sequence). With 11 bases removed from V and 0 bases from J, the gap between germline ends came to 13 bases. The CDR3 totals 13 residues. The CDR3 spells CADSDSVNTEAFF. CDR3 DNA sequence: TGTGCCGACTCGGACTCCGTGAACACTGAAGCTTTCTTT.

The DNA for the CDR3 is TGTGCCACCGCCGGGAGCTCCTATAATTCACCCCTCCACTTT. It specifies CATAGSSYNSPLHF. The chain recombines TRBV6-5 with TRBJ1-6; D gene unclear. The CDR3 contains 14 residues. CDR1 MNHEY and CDR2 SVGAGI come from the germline V gene. V was cut by 10 bases and J by 0 bases, with 10 bases left in between.